This T cell receptor (beta chain) was retrieved from a study of shared clonotypes between healthy human individuals. In the study overall: Contributing individuals were a couple of females and a few males aged 18 to 49.

The V gene's germline CDR1 is MGHRA and CDR2 YSYEKL. Trimming removed 3 bases from V and 1 base from J, with 15 bases in between. The CDR3 sequence is 16 residues long. All participating donors were Caucasian adults from Nashville, Tennessee. The data were produced by immunoSEQ multiplex PCR, yet TCRdb's version contains in-frame clones alone and is incomplete. The data hold roughly 300,000 clones, with around 90% observed a single time. The sequence came from a young man in good health. Sequenced: memory CD8+ T cells sorted from blood. Subset here: CD45RO+ cells pooled with CCR7-negative TemRA cells. The V call is TRBV4-1, the J call TRBJ1-1, with a weak D call TRBD1 (6 bases). The CDR3 bases are TGCGCCAGCAGCCAGATAGTCGACAGGCCGAACACTGAAGCTTTCTTT. Residues: CASSQIVDRPNTEAFF.